One and the same sample provided the 32 T cell receptor beta chains below, sequenced in a study of sequential checkpoint blockade in melanoma. Stated treatment: randomized to nivolumab then ipilimumab (arm A) or the reverse (arm B). Produced via immunoSEQ multiplex PCR; TCRdb's table is partial and in-frame only. The data hold tens of thousands of clones, with almost 85% observed a single time. The source was CD8+ T cells sorted from blood (inferred from file names), collected from a patient given nivolumab and ipilimumab in sequence. The receptors come from a human donor with melanoma.

The count of this clone is one. V gene TRBV29-1 combines with J gene TRBJ1-4, with D possibly TRBD1 on 5 matching bases. Trimming removed 3 bases at V and 2 bases at J, with 10 bases between. The CDR3 has 14 residues. Germline V CDR1 and CDR2: SQVTM, ANQGSEA. This CDR3 reads CSVDTDSTNEKLFF. The DNA of the CDR3 is TGCAGCGTTGATACCGACAGTACTAATGAAAAACTGTTTTTT.

The chain carries TRBV27 and TRBJ1-3; 8 positions match TRBD1. There are 16 residues in the CDR3. Trimming removed 5 bases from V and 0 bases from J; junction bases left unmatched: 6. Per germline, CDR1 MNHEY and CDR2 SMNVEV (reference sequence). The CDR3 DNA follows: TGTGCCAGCAGTGGAAGACAGGGGAGCTCTGGAAACACCATATATTTT. It is translated as CASSGRQGSSGNTIYF.

The V call is TRBV29-1, the J call TRBJ1-1; D might be TRBD1 (6 bases). V lost 7 bases to trimming and J lost 3 bases, with 12 bases between them. CDR1 and CDR2 (germline): SQVTM, ANQGSEA. This CDR3 comprises 12 residues. The CDR3 is CSAFRGDTEAFF. In DNA form, the CDR3 reads TGCAGCGCTTTCAGGGGTGACACTGAAGCTTTCTTT.

The V gene is TRBV27, the J gene TRBJ2-5, with 7 bases identical to TRBD1. Trimming cost V 5 bases and J 5 bases; bases outside gene matches: 5. Germline-derived CDR1 and CDR2 are MNHEY and SMNVEV (reference sequence). CDR3 length: 13 amino acids. The CDR3 DNA sequence: TGTGCCAGCAGTCGACAGGGTCTGGAGACCCAGTACTTC. Protein sequence: CASSRQGLETQYF.

The chain links TRBV7-9 to TRBJ2-7, with TRBD1 as a possible D gene (6 bases). The V and J ends lost 5 bases and 6 bases respectively, with 17 bases between them. Germline CDR1 is SEHNR and CDR2 is FQNEAQ (reference sequence). This CDR3 is 14 amino acids long. CDR3 nucleotides: TGTGCCAGCAGCCCGTGGACAGACCTCGGCGAGCAGTACTTC. Its protein is CASSPWTDLGEQYF.

In its sample, this clone was seen a few times. The V gene is TRBV30, the J gene TRBJ2-3, with D perhaps matching TRBD1 (6 bases). Germline V gene sequence: CDR1 GTSNPN, CDR2 SVGIG (reference sequence). This CDR3 has 17 amino acids. V lost 3 bases, J lost 6 bases, and 25 bases lay in between. As DNA, the CDR3 is TGTGCCTGGAGGGCATCCCTTGGGGGCCTAGAGAGGGATACGCAGTATTTT. This sequence encodes CAWRASLGGLERDTQYF.

The chain recombines TRBV4-2 with TRBJ1-2; D is perhaps TRBD1 (5 bases). The CDR3 spans 15 residues. Germline CDR1 LGHNA, CDR2 YNFKEQ. V gave up 0 bases and J gave up 7 bases, with 15 bases separating them. The CDR3 DNA reads as TGTGCCAGCAGCCAAGAAGAAGGCAGGGCTACTGGCTACACCTTC. This sequence encodes CASSQEEGRATGYTF.

The rearrangement links TRBV27 to TRBJ2-7, with TRBD1 identical over 12 bases. From germline, CDR1 is MNHEY and CDR2 SMNVEV (reference sequence). Trimming removed 6 bases from V and 6 bases from J; junction bases left unmatched: 6. The CDR3 has 14 amino acids. The chain's CDR3 is CASSTGTGGGEQYF. The DNA for the CDR3 is TGTGCCAGCAGCACCGGGACAGGGGGCGGCGAGCAGTACTTC.

J is TRBJ2-1 and V is TRBV7-2; weak D call: TRBD2 (6 bases). The germline gives CDR1 SGHTA, CDR2 FQGNSA. The CDR3 has 16 amino acids. V lost 7 bases and J 5 bases, leaving 21 bases between the germline ends. CDR3 sequence reads: CASTRLGLEIHNEQFF. DNA of the CDR3: TGTGCCAGCACCCGACTAGGCCTAGAGATCCACAATGAGCAGTTCTTC.

This chain links TRBV5-6 with TRBJ2-3; TRBD2 aligns across 9 bases. The CDR3 spans 17 residues. Trimming removed 5 bases from V and 0 bases from J; junction bases left unmatched: 10. The germline V gene has CDR1 SGHDT and CDR2 YYEEEE. CDR3 region: CASRAGTSLFSTDTQYF. CDR3 in DNA: TGTGCCAGCAGAGCCGGGACTAGCCTGTTTAGCACAGATACGCAGTATTTT.

In this sample, this clone turned up a few times. V is TRBV7-9 and J is TRBJ2-2; TRBD1 matches 10 bases. CDR3 length: 16 amino acids. Per the germline V gene, CDR1 is SEHNR and CDR2 is FQNEAQ (reference sequence). Trimming at V came to 5 bases and at J to 4 bases, leaving 7 bases not matched to a gene. CDR3: CASSADRGQRTGELFF. The DNA for the CDR3 is TGTGCCAGCAGCGCCGACAGGGGGCAACGCACCGGGGAGCTGTTTTTT.

The chain employs TRBV7-2 and TRBJ2-3; 8 positions match TRBD1. The CDR3 is 14 amino acids. V lost 4 bases and J lost 2; bases outside the gene matches: 2. From germline, CDR1 is SGHTA and CDR2 FQGNSA. The CDR3 DNA sequence: TGTGCCAGCAGCTCAGGGGGCTTCACAGATACGCAGTATTTT. Protein sequence: CASSSGGFTDTQYF.

The gene calls are TRBV5-6 and TRBJ2-5; tentative D call: TRBD1 (6 bases). The V gene's germline CDR1 is SGHDT and CDR2 YYEEEE. V gave up 2 bases and J gave up 5 bases, with 16 bases separating them. This CDR3 is 15 amino acids long. The CDR3 loop reads CASSFVKGVGETQYF. CDR3 nucleotide sequence: TGTGCCAGCAGCTTCGTGAAGGGGGTGGGGGAGACCCAGTACTTC.

The chain couples TRBV5-1 to TRBJ2-1, with 7 bases identical to TRBD2. CDR3 size: 15 residues. CDR1 and CDR2 from the germline V gene are SGHRS and YFSETQ. Losses at the gene ends were 3 bases for V and 0 bases for J; bases not matched to a gene: 3. For the CDR3, the DNA is TGCGCCAGCAGCTCTAGCGGAACCTCCTACAATGAGCAGTTCTTC. Its protein is CASSSSGTSYNEQFF.

The rearrangement uses TRBV6-1 and TRBJ2-3, with a weak D call TRBD1 (5 bases). Between the trimmed V and J ends, which lost 6 bases and 0 bases, there was a span of 10 bases. This CDR3 region has 14 residues. The germline gives CDR1 MNHNS, CDR2 SASEGT. The CDR3 here is CASSERQSTDTQYF. In DNA, the CDR3 is TGTGCCAGCAGCGAAAGACAGAGCACAGATACGCAGTATTTT.

The CDR3 nucleotides are TGTGCCAGCAGTTACTCGGGGACAGCGGCTGAAGCTTTCTTT. It yields the protein CASSYSGTAAEAFF. The genes are TRBV6-5 and TRBJ1-1; 7 bases match TRBD1. CDR1 is MNHEY and CDR2 is SVGAGI in the germline V gene. This CDR3 is 14 amino acids long. The junction had 4 bases not matched to a gene; V was cut back by 0 bases and J by 6 bases.

The chain has TRBV5-1 and TRBJ2-3, with D maybe TRBD1 (6 bases). The V end was cut by 2 bases, the J end by 0 bases, with 10 bases between. Germline V gene lookup returns CDR1 SGHRS and CDR2 YFSETQ. The CDR3 is 15 residues long. CDR3 in amino acids: CASSLNRDSTDTQYF. The DNA of the CDR3 is TGCGCCAGCAGCTTAAACAGGGATAGCACAGATACGCAGTATTTT.

This clone was observed once. Additional DNA sequences in this sample encode the identical CDR3. V usage is TRBV5-1 and J usage is TRBJ1-1; possibly TRBD1 for D (6 bases). The V and J ends lost 0 bases and 3 bases respectively, with 9 bases between them. CDR1 is SGHRS and CDR2 is YFSETQ in the germline V gene. This CDR3 comprises 14 residues. The CDR3 DNA sequence: TGCGCCAGCAGCTTGGCAGGGGTGGACACTGAAGCTTTCTTT. Residues: CASSLAGVDTEAFF.

This chain connects TRBV6-5 to TRBJ1-1; D may be TRBD1 (5 bases). This CDR3 comprises 14 residues. Per germline, CDR1 MNHEY and CDR2 SVGAGI. V was cut by 4 bases and J by 1 base, with 10 bases left in between. The CDR3 reads CASSLTAPNTEAFF. CDR3 bases: TGTGCCAGCAGTTTGACAGCCCCGAACACTGAAGCTTTCTTT.

In its sample, this clone was seen a few times. This chain connects TRBV30 to TRBJ1-3; tentative D call: TRBD1 (5 bases). This CDR3 is built from 13 residues. Trimming cost V 3 bases and J 7 bases, with 13 bases left between them. From germline, CDR1 is GTSNPN and CDR2 SVGIG (reference sequence). The DNA of the CDR3 is TGTGCCTGGAGGATGGGGCTGGGTAACACCATATATTTT. Its protein product is CAWRMGLGNTIYF.

This chain links TRBV6-4 with TRBJ2-3; TRBD1 matches 12 bases. In germline, CDR1 is MRHNA, CDR2 SNTAGT. Unmatched junction bases numbered 7, after V lost 6 bases and J lost 6 bases. There are 15 residues in the CDR3. CDR3 in amino acids: CASSTGTGGRDTQYF. The DNA of the CDR3 is TGTGCCAGCAGCACCGGGACAGGGGGCAGGGATACGCAGTATTTT.

The chain uses TRBV5-1 and TRBJ1-3; 7 positions match TRBD1. The length of the CDR3 is 17 residues. J was trimmed by 0 bases and V by 0 bases; bases with no gene match: 6. In germline, CDR1 is SGHRS, CDR2 YFSETQ. Here the CDR3 reads CASSLEGQQISGNTIYF. The CDR3 DNA reads TGCGCCAGCAGCTTGGAGGGACAGCAAATCTCTGGAAACACCATATATTTT.

The chain employs TRBV18 and TRBJ1-4; 9 bases fit TRBD1. V lost 3 bases and J lost 5; bases outside the gene matches: 4. The CDR3 is 15 residues long. Germline assignment: CDR1 KGHSH and CDR2 LQKENI. The CDR3 sequence is CASSPATGGNEKLFF. The DNA for the CDR3 is TGTGCCAGCTCACCTGCGACAGGGGGGAATGAAAAACTGTTTTTT.

The chain is built from TRBV6-6 and TRBJ2-7; TRBD2 aligns across 8 bases. The CDR3 sequence is 15 residues long. Looked up from germline, CDR1 is MNHNY and CDR2 is SVGAGI (reference sequence). V dropped 7 bases and J dropped 2; count of bases not matched to a gene: 10. CDR3 nucleotide sequence: TGTGCCAGCACCCTTCCGGGACTAGATCCCTACGAGCAGTACTTC. It yields the protein CASTLPGLDPYEQYF.

V is TRBV4-3 and J is TRBJ2-3; TRBD1 matches 8 bases. Germline values: CDR1 LGHNA, CDR2 YSLEER. The CDR3 length is 15 residues. V lost 1 base and J lost 3; bases outside the gene matches: 3. DNA of the CDR3: TGCGCCAGCAGCCAAGGACAGGGGAGGACAGATACGCAGTATTTT. It specifies CASSQGQGRTDTQYF.

V and J are TRBV7-9 and TRBJ2-5; 8 bases line up with TRBD2. The V gene's germline CDR1 is SEHNR and CDR2 FQNEAQ (reference sequence). This CDR3 spans 11 amino acids. J was trimmed by 4 bases and V by 8 bases; bases with no gene match: 0. CDR3 DNA: TGTGCCAGCCGGGGGGGAGAGACCCAGTACTTC. Its translation: CASRGGETQYF.

J is TRBJ1-5 and V is TRBV27, with 7 bases identical to TRBD1. The CDR3 length is 15 residues. From germline, CDR1 is MNHEY and CDR2 SMNVEV (reference sequence). Trimming cost V 6 bases and J 3 bases; bases outside gene matches: 8. CDR3 sequence reads: CASRLRDSYNQPQHF. CDR3 sequence (DNA): TGTGCCAGCAGACTCCGGGACAGCTACAATCAGCCCCAGCATTTT.

The V and J genes are TRBV9 and TRBJ2-3; D might be TRBD2 (5 bases). The V end was cut by 3 bases, the J end by 3 bases, with 11 bases between. Germline V lookup: CDR1 SGDLS, CDR2 YYNGEE. This CDR3 is 14 amino acids long. CDR3 sequence: CASSAGLRTDTQYF. DNA of the CDR3: TGTGCCAGCAGCGCCGGACTGAGAACAGATACGCAGTATTTT.

This clone was seen only once. V gene TRBV14 combines with J gene TRBJ2-5, with D possibly being TRBD2 (5 bases). Germline assignment: CDR1 SGHDN and CDR2 FVKESK. The length of the CDR3 is 12 residues. Deletions cut 1 base from V and 5 bases from J, with 5 bases between. The CDR3 region has the DNA TGTGCCAGCAGCCAAGGAGGGGAGACCCAGTACTTC. Protein product: CASSQGGETQYF.

The gene calls are TRBV28 and TRBJ1-1; D perhaps matches TRBD1 (6 bases). Per the germline V gene, CDR1 is MDHEN and CDR2 is SYDVKM. V was clipped by 6 bases and J by 11 bases, with 19 bases between them. CDR3 length equals 13 residues. CDR3 sequence: CASRTQWGGEAFF. The CDR3 DNA reads as TGTGCCAGCAGGACCCAGTGGGGGGGCGAGGCTTTCTTT.

This clone rates as medium-sized (0.01 to 0.1%). The chain employs TRBV6-5 and TRBJ1-5; no clear D gene. The CDR3 length is 13 residues. Germline values: CDR1 MNHEY, CDR2 SVGAGI. V was pared by 2 bases and J by 4 bases, with 6 bases between. The CDR3 here is CASSYEANQPQHF. CDR3 DNA sequence: TGTGCCAGCAGTTACGAAGCAAATCAGCCCCAGCATTTT.

The chain joins TRBV28 to TRBJ2-1; 9 bases agree with TRBD2. This CDR3 contains 14 residues. The V and J ends lost 5 bases and 5 bases, in that order; junction bases with no gene match: 4. Germline V gene data show CDR1 as MDHEN and CDR2 as SYDVKM. CDR3 sequence (DNA): TGTGCCAGCAGTCATAGCGGGGGAAACAATGAGCAGTTCTTC. Protein product: CASSHSGGNNEQFF. The complete variable domain, with remaining parts taken from reference TRBV28 and TRBJ2-1, reads DVKVTQSSRYLVKRTGEKVFLECVQDMDHENMFWYRQDPGLGLRLIYFSYDVKMKEKGDIPEGYSVSREKKERFSLILESASTNQTSMYLCASSHSGGNNEQFFGPGTRLTVL.